This T cell receptor (beta chain) is from a study of cytomegalovirus exposure and HLA in healthy donors. Findings and limits, study-wide: Beyond CMV serostatus, there was no information to go on about immune exposure.

Trimming took 6 bases from V and 0 from J; bases not matched to a gene: 9. Germline values: CDR1 SQVTM, CDR2 ANQGSEA. The length of the CDR3 is 17 residues. Notes on this clone: Antigen specificity is unknown.

The PCR ran on 60 Vbeta and 13 Jbeta primers. Sequencing used immunoSEQ multiplex PCR; TCRdb keeps in-frame clones, though not all of them. The sample records 180,000 or so clones, more than 75% being singletons. This TCR came from a woman between 25 and 40 years old in good health and CMV-seropositive. V gene TRBV29-1 combines with J gene TRBJ2-1; the match to TRBD2 covers 12 bases. What was sequenced was PBMCs. CDR3 in amino acids: CSVQTSGGLSSYNEQFF. The CDR3 nucleotides read TGCAGCGTGCAGACTAGCGGGGGACTTAGCTCCTACAATGAGCAGTTCTTC.